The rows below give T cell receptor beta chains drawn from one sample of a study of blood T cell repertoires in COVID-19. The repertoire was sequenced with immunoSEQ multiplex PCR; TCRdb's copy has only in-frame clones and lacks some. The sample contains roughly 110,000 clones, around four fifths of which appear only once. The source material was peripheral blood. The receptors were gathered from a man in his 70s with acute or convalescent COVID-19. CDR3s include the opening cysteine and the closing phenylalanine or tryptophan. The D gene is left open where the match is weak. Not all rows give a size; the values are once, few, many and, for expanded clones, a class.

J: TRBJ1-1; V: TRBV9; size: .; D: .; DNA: TGTGCCAGCAGCGGCGGAGACACTGAAGCTTTCTTT; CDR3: CASSGGDTEAFF
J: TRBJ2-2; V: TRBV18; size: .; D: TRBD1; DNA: TGTGCCAGCTCACCACGGAACAGGGGGCTTACCGGGGAGCTGTTTTTT; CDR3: CASSPRNRGLTGELFF
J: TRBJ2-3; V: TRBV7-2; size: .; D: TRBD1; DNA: TGTGCCAGCAGCTTCGCAGGGGGTTTACTCACAGATACGCAGTATTTT; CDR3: CASSFAGGLLTDTQYF
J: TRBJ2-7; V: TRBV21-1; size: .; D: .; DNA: TGTGCCAGCAGCATCGGACAGGCCTCCTACGAGCAGTACTTC; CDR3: CASSIGQASYEQYF
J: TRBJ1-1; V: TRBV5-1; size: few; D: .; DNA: TGCGCCAGCAGCTGGGGCAGGTCGATTTCGAACACTGAAGCTTTCTTT; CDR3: CASSWGRSISNTEAFF
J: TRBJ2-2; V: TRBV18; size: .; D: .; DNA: TGTGCCAGCTCACCCGCGGGCGGGGAGCTGTTTTTT; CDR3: CASSPAGGELFF
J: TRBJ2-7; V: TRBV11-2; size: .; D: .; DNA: TGTGCCAGCAGCTTCTCCCAGGCCGACGCTCTGTACTTC; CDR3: CASSFSQADALYF
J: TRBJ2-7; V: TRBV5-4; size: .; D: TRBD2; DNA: TGTGCCACCACGGGAGGTGGGTCCTACGAGCAGTACTTC; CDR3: CATTGGGSYEQYF
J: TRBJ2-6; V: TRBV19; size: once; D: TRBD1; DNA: TGTGCCAGTAGTATTGACGGGACAGGGACCTCTGGGGCCAACGTCCTGACTTTC; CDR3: CASSIDGTGTSGANVLTF
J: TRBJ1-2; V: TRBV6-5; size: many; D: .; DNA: TGTGCCAGCAGTTACGGCGGTTATGGTATCAACTATGGCTACACCTTC; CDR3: CASSYGGYGINYGYTF
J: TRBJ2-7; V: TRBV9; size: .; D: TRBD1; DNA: TGTGCCAGCAGCGTAGGGGGGACAGGGGATTACGAGCAGTACTTC; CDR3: CASSVGGTGDYEQYF
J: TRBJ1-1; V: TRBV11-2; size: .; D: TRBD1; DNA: TGTGCCAGCAGCTCCGGACAGGGCCCGAACACTGAAGCTTTCTTT; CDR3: CASSSGQGPNTEAFF
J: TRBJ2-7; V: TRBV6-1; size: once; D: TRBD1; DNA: TGTGCCAGCAGTGAAGTAGGGGGCTCGTACTTC; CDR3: CASSEVGGSYF
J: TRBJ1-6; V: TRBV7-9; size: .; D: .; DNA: TGTGCCAGCAGCTTAGATCCAGGGAGGCCTTTTTTT; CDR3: CASSLDPGRPFF
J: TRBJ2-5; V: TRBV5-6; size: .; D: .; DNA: TGTGCCAGCAGCTTGAATAGGGGGTCCCCGGGGGAGACCCAGTACTTC; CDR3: CASSLNRGSPGETQYF
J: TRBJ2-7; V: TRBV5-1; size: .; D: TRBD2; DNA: TGCGCCAGCAGCTTGCGGACAGTACTAGCGGGGGGTCCTAATTTCGAGCAGTACTTC; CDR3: CASSLRTVLAGGPNFEQYF
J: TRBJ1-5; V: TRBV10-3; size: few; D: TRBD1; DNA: TGTGCCATCAGTGATCCGACAGGGATGTTCAGTGGCAATCAGCCCCAGCATTTT; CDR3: CAISDPTGMFSGNQPQHF
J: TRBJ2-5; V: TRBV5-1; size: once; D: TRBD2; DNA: TGCGCCAGCACCCTCAGCCCTAGCGGGGGGGCCCCCCCCCAAGAGACCCAGTACTTC; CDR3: CASTLSPSGGAPPQETQYF
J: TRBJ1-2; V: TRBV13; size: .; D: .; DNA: TGTGCCAGCAGCCGAAATACGGGGGGGCCCAACTATGGCTACACCTTC; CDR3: CASSRNTGGPNYGYTF
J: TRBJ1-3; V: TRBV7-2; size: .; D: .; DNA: TGTGCCAGCAGCTTAGCCGCAGGGATAACTGGAAACACCATATATTTT; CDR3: CASSLAAGITGNTIYF
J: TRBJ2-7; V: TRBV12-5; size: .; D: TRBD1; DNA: TGTGCTAGTGGTTTCCCCGTTGCGACAGGGGAGGCCTACGAGCAGTACTTC; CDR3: CASGFPVATGEAYEQYF
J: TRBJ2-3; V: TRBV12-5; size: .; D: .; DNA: TGTGCTAGTGCCGCAGCGGCAAGCACAGATACGCAGTATTTT; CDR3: CASAAAASTDTQYF
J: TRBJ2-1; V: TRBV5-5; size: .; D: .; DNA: TGTGCCAGCAGGTGGGGCAATTCGAATGAGCAGTTCTTC; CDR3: CASRWGNSNEQFF
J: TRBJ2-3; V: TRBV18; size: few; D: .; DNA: TGTGCCAGCTCACCACAGGCGGTTAGGAACACAGATACGCAGTATTTT; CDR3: CASSPQAVRNTDTQYF
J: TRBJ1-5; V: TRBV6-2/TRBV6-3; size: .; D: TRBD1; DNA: TGTGCCAGCAGCGAGACAGGGGCAGGGGCTCAGCCCCAGCATTTT; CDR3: CASSETGAGAQPQHF
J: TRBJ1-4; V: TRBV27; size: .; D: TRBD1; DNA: TGTGCCAGCAGTAAAAGACAGGGAAGTGAAAAACTGTTTTTT; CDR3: CASSKRQGSEKLFF
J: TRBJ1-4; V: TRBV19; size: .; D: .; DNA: TGTGCCAGTAGTATGTCAGGGGAAAAACTGTTTTTT; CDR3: CASSMSGEKLFF
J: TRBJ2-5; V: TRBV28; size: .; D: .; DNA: TGTGCCACCTACGTCCGGGGGACGAGGGAGACCCAGTACTTC; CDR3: CATYVRGTRETQYF
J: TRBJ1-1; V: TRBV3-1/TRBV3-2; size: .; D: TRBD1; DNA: TGTGCCAGCAGCCAAGATCTTTCAGGGGGTTTGCCTGGCGCTTTCTTT; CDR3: CASSQDLSGGLPGAFF
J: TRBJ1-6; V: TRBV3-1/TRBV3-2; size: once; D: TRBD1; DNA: TGTGCCAGCAGCCACCCCAAAGGACAGGGCTTTTTGTCACCCCTCCACTTT; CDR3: CASSHPKGQGFLSPLHF
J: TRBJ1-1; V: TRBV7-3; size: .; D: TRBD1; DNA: TGTGCCAGCAGCTCGGGACAGGGGGTAATGAACACTGAAGCTTTCTTT; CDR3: CASSSGQGVMNTEAFF
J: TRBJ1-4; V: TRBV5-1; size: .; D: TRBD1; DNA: TGCGCCAGCAGCTTGGCGGACAGGGCGAATGAAAAACTGTTTTTT; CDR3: CASSLADRANEKLFF
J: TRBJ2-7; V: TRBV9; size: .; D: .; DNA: TGTGCCAGCAGCGTAGTAGCAGGGTCCGAGCAGTACTTC; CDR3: CASSVVAGSEQYF
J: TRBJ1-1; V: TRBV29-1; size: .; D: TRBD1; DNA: TGCAGCGCTCAAACAGGGGGCGACACTGAAGCTTTCTTT; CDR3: CSAQTGGDTEAFF
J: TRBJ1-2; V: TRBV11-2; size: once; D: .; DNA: TGTGCCAGCAGCTTAGGACAGATGAGCGATGGCTACACCTTC; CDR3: CASSLGQMSDGYTF
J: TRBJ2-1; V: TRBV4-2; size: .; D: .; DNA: TGTGCCAGCAGCCAAGCTCAGGAAAACAATGAGCAGTTCTTC; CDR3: CASSQAQENNEQFF
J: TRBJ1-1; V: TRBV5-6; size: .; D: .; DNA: TGTGCCAGCAGCTGGGGCGCCGGACTGAACACTGAAGCTTTCTTT; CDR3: CASSWGAGLNTEAFF
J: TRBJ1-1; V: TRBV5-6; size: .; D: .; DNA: TGTGCCAGCAGCTTACCAGGGAACACTGAAGCTTTCTTT; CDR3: CASSLPGNTEAFF
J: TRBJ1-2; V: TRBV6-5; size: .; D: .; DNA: TGTGCCAGCAGTATGACAGACTCAAACGCGGGGGGCTACACCTTC; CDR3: CASSMTDSNAGGYTF